The sample holds a few counts of the clone carrying this T cell receptor beta chain. The antigen is undetermined. TCRdb used MiXCR to reprocess the 5' RACE reads, holding one entry per CDR3 protein. The sample lists fewer than 250,000 distinct CDR3 sequences; around 20% were seen once. The data belong to a study of T-cell memory formation after mild COVID-19. Study-wide findings and caveats: Shrinking CD4+ clones were chiefly CM and EM; CD8+ ones were chiefly EMRA.

Sequencing was carried out using PBMCs or a T cell subset sorted from them (not recorded which). The sequence was obtained from an adult woman who had mild COVID-19 (a few samples of this study predate the infection). Cell type and time point are not known.

In DNA, the CDR3 is TGCAGCGTTGTTCCTTGGGGAGGGGGCAGTCGTATTAACACTGAAGCTTTCTTT. Its translation is CSVVPWGGGSRINTEAFF. The J gene is TRBJ1-1, the V gene TRBV29-1; 7 nucleotides line up with TRBD1. CDR1 and CDR2 (germline): SQVTM, ANQGSEA. V was clipped by 4 bases and J by 2 bases; unmatched bases: 19. CDR3 length: 18 residues.